These 12 T cell receptor beta chains share one sample of origin, sequenced in a study of breast tumors, draining lymph nodes, adjacent tissues. Breast cancer patients provided tissue from their axillary draining lymph nodes. TCRdb re-derived calls from the multiplex PCR reads in MiXCR, one entry per CDR3 protein. The profile shows around 250,000 distinct CDR3 sequences, around 34% of them singletons. Specimen: axillary lymph node tissue. The receptors stem from a female donor with breast cancer. Some clones in this sample may be carry-over from other donors' samples.

This clonotype has a single count. This chain joins TRBV5-8 and TRBJ2-1; maybe TRBD1 (5 bases). Deletions cut 6 bases from V and 6 bases from J, with 16 bases between. Germline V gene data show CDR1 as SGHTS and CDR2 as YDEGEE. This CDR3 has 14 amino acids. For the CDR3, the DNA is TGTGCCAGCAACTGGCCCTGGGGCCCCAATGAGCAGTTCTTC. Translating it yields CASNWPWGPNEQFF.

This clonotype was found many times. The rearrangement joins TRBV2 to TRBJ2-5; 8 bases are a match to TRBD1. Germline-derived CDR1 and CDR2 are SNHLY and FYNNEI. The junction had 2 bases not matched to a gene; V was cut back by 6 bases and J by 2 bases. This CDR3 is 13 amino acids long. The CDR3, as DNA: TGTGCCAGCAGCCGACAGGGGCAAGAGACCCAGTACTTC. It yields the protein CASSRQGQETQYF.

The chain carries TRBV7-8 and TRBJ2-1; the D call may be TRBD1 or TRBD2 (5 bases each). V was trimmed by 7 bases and J by 1 base, leaving 17 bases between them. The CDR3 loop spans 16 amino acids. The germline gives CDR1 SGHVS, CDR2 FQNEAQ. In DNA, the CDR3 is TGTGCCAGCACCTCCCAGGTTGGGGGATCCTACAATGAGCAGTTCTTC. This sequence encodes CASTSQVGGSYNEQFF.

This clonotype was detected ten times or more. This chain joins TRBV7-6 and TRBJ1-1, with D possibly TRBD1 on 6 matching bases. The V end lost 5 bases, the J end lost 7 bases, and 29 bases lay between the germline ends. This CDR3 is built from 18 residues. Germline V lookup: CDR1 SGHVS, CDR2 FNYEAQ. The CDR3 loop reads CASSPSFVWDTIRGEAFF. The CDR3 DNA reads as TGTGCCAGCAGCCCCTCGTTCGTGTGGGACACAATAAGGGGTGAAGCTTTCTTT.

The table lists this clonotype with a few counts. This chain links TRBV28 with TRBJ2-5; 7 nucleotides align to TRBD2. From germline, CDR1 is MDHEN and CDR2 SYDVKM. This CDR3 region has 15 residues. Trimming at V came to 3 bases and at J to 5 bases, leaving 9 bases not matched to a gene. CDR3 region: CASSLMRGGVETQYF. The CDR3 DNA sequence: TGTGCCAGCAGTTTGATGCGGGGAGGGGTGGAGACCCAGTACTTC.

The sample holds a few counts of this clonotype. The chain carries TRBV9 and TRBJ2-1; maybe TRBD1 (6 bases). The CDR3 has 15 amino acids. CDR1 is SGDLS, CDR2 YYNGEE, per germline. With 0 bases removed from V and 7 bases from J, the gap between germline ends came to 14 bases. The CDR3 DNA reads TGTGCCAGCAGCGTAGAGGGGGAAGGTATTAATGAGCAGTTCTTC. Protein: CASSVEGEGINEQFF.

This rearrangement joins TRBV3-1 to TRBJ1-5; D perhaps matches TRBD1 (6 bases). This CDR3 has 16 amino acids. The V gene's germline CDR1 is LGHDT and CDR2 YNNKEL (reference sequence). V was cut by 4 bases and J by 1 base, with 14 bases left in between. CDR3 in amino acids: CASSRRTDKSNQPQHF. The CDR3 DNA reads as TGTGCCAGCAGCCGTAGGACAGATAAAAGCAATCAGCCCCAGCATTTT.

Turning to this clonotype: This could be a read error, since a much larger clone is one nucleotide away. V gene TRBV20-1 combines with J gene TRBJ1-2; D uncertain. This CDR3 contains 12 residues. Per germline, CDR1 DFQATT and CDR2 SNEGSKA (reference sequence). The CDR3 loop is CSATISESGSTF. CDR3 bases: TGCAGTGCCACCATATCGGAGAGCGGCTCCACCTTC.

This clonotype appeared many times. The chain employs TRBV10-3 and TRBJ1-5; no definite D call. Germline-derived CDR1 and CDR2 are ENHRY and SYGVKD. V lost 3 bases, J lost 3 bases, and 9 bases lay in between. This CDR3 is built from 14 residues. The CDR3 region has the DNA TGTGCCATCAGTGACGGCCGGGCCAATCAGCCCCAGCATTTT. Encoded protein: CAISDGRANQPQHF.

This clonotype came up many times. The gene calls are TRBV7-9 and TRBJ1-2, with 9 nucleotides matching TRBD1. Germline trimming cut 5 bases from V and 4 bases from J; bases unmatched to any gene: 5. This CDR3 region has 14 residues. Germline V gene sequence: CDR1 SEHNR, CDR2 FQNEAQ (reference sequence). This chain's CDR3 is CASSQDRGFYGYTF. CDR3 sequence (DNA): TGTGCCAGCAGCCAAGACAGGGGGTTCTATGGCTACACCTTC.

This clonotype has more than one count but fewer than ten. Just one base apart from a much larger clone, this may be a read error. The chain combines TRBV7-9 with TRBJ2-5; 7 positions agree with TRBD1. Germline loops: CDR1 SEHNR, CDR2 FQNEAQ (reference sequence). V lost 3 bases, J lost 5 bases, and 9 bases stayed unmatched. CDR3 length equals 15 residues. The CDR3 region has the DNA TGTGCCAGCAGCTTGACGAAGGGGGCTCGGGAGACCCAGTACTTC. Its translation is CASSLTKGARETQYF.

This clonotype was found once. Compared with germline, one end of the junction differs, possibly owing to a read error. The rearrangement uses TRBV29-1 and TRBJ2-1, with 9 bases lining up with TRBD2. The CDR3 consists of 14 residues. Germline values: CDR1 SQVTM, CDR2 ANQGSEA. Here the CDR3 reads CGNTRCLAGLELFF. The CDR3, as DNA: TGCGGAAACACTCGGTGCCTAGCGGGGCTGGAGCTGTTCTTC.